The 3 T cell receptor beta chains below all came from one sample that was sequenced in a study of blood T cell repertoires in COVID-19. Clones were read by immunoSEQ multiplex PCR, and TCRdb kept only the in-frame ones, dropping some. The sample has tens of thousands of clones, around 90% seen once. The source material was peripheral blood. All receptors derive from a woman aged 80 or over with COVID-19, enrolled during active disease.

The genes are TRBV6-5 and TRBJ2-3; tentative D call: TRBD2 (7 bases). The CDR3 runs to 13 residues. V lost 7 bases and J lost 6, with 14 bases in between. From germline, CDR1 is MNHEY and CDR2 SVGAGI. The CDR3 region has the DNA TGTGCCAGCAAACGGGGGGCCTCGGATACGCAGTATTTT. Amino acid sequence: CASKRGASDTQYF.

The count of this clone is one. The chain has TRBV7-9 and TRBJ1-2, with D hard to call. This CDR3 spans 13 amino acids. V gave up 3 bases and J gave up 6 bases, with 11 bases separating them. The V gene's germline CDR1 is SEHNR and CDR2 FQNEAQ (reference sequence). The CDR3: CASSLGYSNGYTF. CDR3 in DNA: TGTGCCAGCAGCTTGGGCTATTCGAATGGCTACACCTTC.

The rearrangement joins TRBV7-9 to TRBJ2-3; weak D call: TRBD1 (7 bases). The CDR3 covers 16 residues. CDR1 is SEHNR, CDR2 FQNEAQ, per germline (reference sequence). Trimming removed 2 bases at V and 14 bases at J, with 26 bases between. DNA of the CDR3: TGTGCCAGCAGCTTACCCACTCGCCTAGCGACTCCAGGGGGGTATTTT. Encoded protein: CASSLPTRLATPGGYF.